This T cell receptor (beta chain) was sequenced for a study of identifying expanded T cells in peripheral blood. Study results and caveats: Differentially abundant clones: roughly 1.2 between replicates, approximately 16 at two to three weeks, over 18 at four. Roughly two-week clone count variance significantly increased as total template count grew.

From germline, CDR1 is SGHRS and CDR2 YFSETQ. Trimming pared 5 bases from V and 4 bases from J, leaving 15 bases between. The CDR3 is 14 amino acids. Collection occurred without any documented infections or immune events in donors. Comment on this clone: Its antigen is not identified.

Produced via immunoSEQ multiplex PCR; TCRdb's table is partial and in-frame only. The repertoire holds more than 55,000 clones, with about 90% as singletons. This chain links TRBV5-1 with TRBJ1-1; a possible D gene is TRBD1 (5 bases). Input material: blood. This TCR was sampled from a person aged 18 to 70 in good health. The CDR3 DNA follows: TGCGCCAGCAGAGAAGGGGTGGCGTTCACTGAAGCTTTCTTT. Translating gives CASREGVAFTEAFF.